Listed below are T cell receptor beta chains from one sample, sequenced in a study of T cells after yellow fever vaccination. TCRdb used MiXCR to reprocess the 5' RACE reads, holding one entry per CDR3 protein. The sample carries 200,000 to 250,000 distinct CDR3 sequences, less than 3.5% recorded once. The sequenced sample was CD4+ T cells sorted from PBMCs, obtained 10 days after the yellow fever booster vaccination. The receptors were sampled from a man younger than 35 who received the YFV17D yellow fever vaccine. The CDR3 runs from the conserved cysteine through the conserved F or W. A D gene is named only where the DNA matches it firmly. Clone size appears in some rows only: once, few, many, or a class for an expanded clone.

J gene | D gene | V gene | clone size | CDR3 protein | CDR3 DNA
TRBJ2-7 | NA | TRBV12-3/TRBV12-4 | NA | CASSWQGGYEQYF | TGTGCCAGCAGTTGGCAGGGCGGCTACGAGCAGTACTTC
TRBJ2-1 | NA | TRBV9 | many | CASSALTSSYNEQFF | TGTGCCAGCAGCGCGTTAACGAGCTCCTACAATGAGCAGTTCTTC
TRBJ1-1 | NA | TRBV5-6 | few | CASSPGRGTPNTEAFF | TGTGCCAGCAGCCCGGGTCGTGGGACACCAAACACTGAAGCTTTCTTT
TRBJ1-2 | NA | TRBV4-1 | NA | CASSRTAAIYTGYGYTF | TGCGCCAGCAGCCGCACCGCGGCAATCTACACGGGCTATGGCTACACCTTC
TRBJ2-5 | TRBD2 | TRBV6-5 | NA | CASSYSKAGGRETQYF | TGTGCCAGCAGTTACTCGAAAGCGGGGGGTAGGGAGACCCAGTACTTC
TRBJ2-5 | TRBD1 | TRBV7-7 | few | CASSKGTDQETQYF | TGTGCCAGCAGCAAGGGGACAGACCAAGAGACCCAGTACTTC
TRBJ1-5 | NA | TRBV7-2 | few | CASSFTGNSNQPQHF | TGTGCCAGCAGCTTCACGGGTAATAGCAATCAGCCCCAGCATTTT
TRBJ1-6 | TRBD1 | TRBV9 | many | CASSVAGRDRASPLHF | TGTGCCAGCAGCGTAGCTGGCCGGGACAGGGCCTCACCCCTCCACTTT
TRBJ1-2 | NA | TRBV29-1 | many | CSVEVFGVNGYTF | TGCAGCGTTGAAGTGTTCGGGGTCAATGGCTACACCTTC
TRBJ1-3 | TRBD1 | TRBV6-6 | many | CASSLTQGAAGNTIYF | TGTGCCAGCAGTCTAACCCAGGGGGCTGCTGGAAACACCATATATTTT
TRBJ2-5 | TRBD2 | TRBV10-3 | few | CAISETSGRSETQYF | TGTGCCATCAGTGAGACTAGCGGGAGGTCGGAGACCCAGTACTTC
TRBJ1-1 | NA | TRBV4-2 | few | CASSQDAGGTALNEAFF | TGTGCCAGCAGCCAAGATGCAGGAGGGACGGCCCTCAACGAAGCTTTCTTT
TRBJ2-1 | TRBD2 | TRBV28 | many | CASSRGGIYNEQFF | TGTGCCAGCAGCCGGGGGGGCATCTACAATGAGCAGTTCTTC
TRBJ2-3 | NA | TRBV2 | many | CASKLDGGSTDTQYF | TGTGCCAGCAAGCTCGACGGGGGAAGCACAGATACGCAGTATTTT
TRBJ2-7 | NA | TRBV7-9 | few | CASSVGFTEQYF | TGTGCCAGCAGCGTAGGGTTTACCGAGCAGTACTTC
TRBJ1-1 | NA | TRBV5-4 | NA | CASSLGASLGTEAFF | TGTGCCAGCAGCTTGGGCGCGTCACTGGGCACTGAAGCTTTCTTT
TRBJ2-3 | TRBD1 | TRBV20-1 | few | CSGHRGQGSTDTQYF | TGCAGTGGTCACCGCGGACAGGGGAGCACAGATACGCAGTATTTT
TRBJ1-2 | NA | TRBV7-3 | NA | CASSLNEGNYGYTF | TGTGCCAGCAGCTTAAATGAGGGAAACTATGGCTACACCTTC
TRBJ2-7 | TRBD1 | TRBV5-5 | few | CASSLQDRAYEQYF | TGTGCCAGCAGTTTACAGGACAGGGCCTACGAGCAGTACTTC
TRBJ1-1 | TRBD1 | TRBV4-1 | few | CASSPSTGGERTEAFF | TGCGCCAGCAGCCCTTCGACAGGGGGCGAGAGAACTGAAGCTTTCTTT
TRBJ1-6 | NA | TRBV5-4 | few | CASSLWGPGLSVYNSPLHF | TGTGCCAGCAGCTTATGGGGACCGGGACTCTCGGTCTATAATTCACCCCTCCACTTT
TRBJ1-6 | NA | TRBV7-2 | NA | CASSFDLSTLHF | TGTGCCAGCAGCTTTGATCTCTCGACCCTCCACTTT
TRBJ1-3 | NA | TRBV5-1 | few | CASSSTLSEGRNTIYF | TGCGCCAGCAGCTCCACCCTGTCTGAGGGTCGAAACACCATATATTTT
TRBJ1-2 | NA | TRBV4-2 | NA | CASSQDGGGPYYGYTF | TGTGCCAGCAGCCAAGACGGAGGGGGGCCTTACTATGGCTACACCTTC